This T cell receptor beta chain originates from a study of shared clonotypes between healthy human individuals (dated by TCRdb to the early 2020s). For context, the study as a whole: The cohort comprised a couple of women and three men aged 18 to 49 years. To increase sequencing depth and limit assay-specific biases, TCR repertoire library preparation and sequencing were carried out by different laboratories using diverse techniques. The study deeply sequenced blood TCR repertoires of several healthy adults to estimate repertoire size and the extent of clonotype sharing between individuals. For each donor, CD4 naive and CD4 memory were each given three plates, CD8 naive was given two plates, and CD8 memory was given one plate. Leukapheresis yielded between about 0.9 and 10 billion PBMCs per donor.

About this clone itself: Its recognized antigen is unknown. One base away there is no much larger clone; base qualities are not given.

Using the deep immunoSEQ assay, multiplex PCR amplified TCR CDR3 regions from genomic DNA. Extracted genomic DNA from each cell subset was spread evenly across all wells of several immunoSEQ 96-well plates, with each plate serving as a replicate. For sorted subsets, 150 to 250 ng of genomic DNA, equivalent to around 29,000 T cell genomes, went into each replicate PCR. The purified libraries were quantified using a Qubit 3.0 fluorometer, sized with a Bioanalyzer 2100, and then quantified again using the KAPA Library Quantification kit. Every immunoSEQ 96-well plate was sequenced on a dedicated single-read 150-cycle Illumina NextSeq 550 flow cell. In the authors' own workflow: The immunoSEQ output contained only junctional sequences without quality scores, so filtering could not match that applied to full-length reads. To assign V/J genes and CDR3, sequences were annotated using PyIR, a Python wrapper for IgBLAST v1.9, with IMGT germline references. Reads with weak V/J assignments (E-value above 1e-6), missing CDR3, stop codons, out-of-frame junctions, or ambiguous translated residues were removed. V3J clonotypes were defined as sequences sharing the same inferred V gene, J gene, and CDR3 amino acid sequence. To compute the percentage overlap between repertoires, the number of shared unique clonotypes was divided by the size of the smaller repertoire. Richness of each repertoire was evaluated using RTK rarefaction, the Chao1 estimator, and Recon v2.1 estimates of unobserved clonotypes. Generation probabilities were computed with OLGA for all TCRbeta clonotypes obtained by the gDNA method from a few donors. The immuneACCESS repertoire file appears here via TCRdb, limited to in-frame rearrangements. These files lack a portion of the clones; in checked studies, under half of the deficit traces to unresolved V genes, and the cause of the others is not known. V, J and clone size are those of that table, while D and trimming were read from the DNA. The sample profile shows 2 million to 3 million clones; more than 85% of them were found once. The top ten clones comprise approximately 0.36% of the sample.

Compared with germline, V lacks 2 bases and J lacks 2 bases; bases without a gene match: 4. The germline V gene yields MGHDK for CDR1 and SYGVNS for CDR2. Spanning cysteine to phenylalanine, the CDR3 consists of 16 amino acids. The sequence is cut down to CDR3 DNA, 48 bases in frame from base 1. The research as a whole found: Based on pairwise subsampling, the degree of clonotype sharing among donors was expected to be affected by sequencing depth. The genetic and exposure-history diversity represented was limited by the small number of donors. Sampling was restricted to blood, and TCR repertoires in tissue are likely to differ from TCR repertoires in blood. Larger estimated clonotype richness was generally found for naive subsets than for memory subsets. When several donors were compared, the shared fraction of clonotypes was about 5% for naive CD4, less than 4% for naive CD8, 2% to 2.5% for memory CD4, and 0.35% to 0.5% for memory CD8. Even with the large sequencing depth, rarefaction of the sorted-subset datasets indicated that sequencing was incomplete. Compared with non-shared clonotypes, the clonotypes found in all four sorted-subset donors had higher generation probabilities.

The donors were healthy, HIV-negative adults with no recently reported acute infections or vaccinations. Every donor was a Caucasian adult living in Nashville, Tennessee, USA. CD4+ T cells were enriched by magnetic negative selection, after which naive cells were positively selected on CD45RA and the negative fraction was taken as the memory subset. Blood was collected by leukapheresis, and PBMCs were isolated by Ficoll-Histopaque density gradient centrifugation and then cryopreserved in liquid nitrogen vapor phase. Purity and quantity of every magnetically sorted T cell population were checked by analytical flow cytometry. Each sorted fraction had its genomic DNA isolated and then quantified by UV absorbance on a Nanodrop 2000c.

This sequence was found in a man between 18 and 29 years old in good health. Some clones in this sample may be carry-over from other donors' samples. Sequencing used naive CD4+ T cells from PBMCs. Reading the label with the study, this specimen's cell subset or site is: CD45RA+ positively selected. This chain joins TRBV25-1 to TRBJ2-1; 9 middle bases align to TRBD2. The CDR3 in this case is CASSEASGRPYNEQFF. The DNA sequence is given as TGTGCCAGCAGTGAAGCGAGCGGGAGGCCCTACAATGAGCAGTTCTTC.